This T cell receptor (beta chain) was identified during a study of blood T cell repertoires in COVID-19. Study as a whole: Samples of COVID-19 (acute and convalescent) were obtained from the United States, Italy and Spain. From T cells, B-cell-depleted T cells, or PBMCs came the material, which was cDNA or gDNA.

V was clipped by 3 bases and J by 2 bases, with 11 bases between them. Per germline, CDR1 MDHEN and CDR2 SYDVKM. CDR3 length: 14 amino acids. Authors' methods: For nucleated cells, counts were estimated from reference gene primer amplification. Repertoires were generated with immunoSEQ multiplex PCR, while TCRdb's copy carries only in-frame clones and drops some. That table supplies the V and J calls and clone size; D and trimming were determined from the DNA. This table holds about 300,000 clones, about 84% found once. The material sequenced was peripheral blood. The source of this sequence is a woman aged 50 to 60 with acute or convalescent COVID-19. The J gene is TRBJ2-7, the V gene TRBV28, with a weak D call TRBD1 (6 bases). The CDR3 bases are TGTGCCAGCAGTTTTGGGGGACAAACCTACGAGCAGTACTTC. Encoded protein: CASSFGGQTYEQYF. The entire variable domain, with the rest obtained from reference TRBV28 and TRBJ2-7, is as follows: DVKVTQSSRYLVKRTGEKVFLECVQDMDHENMFWYRQDPGLGLRLIYFSYDVKMKEKGDIPEGYSVSREKKERFSLILESASTNQTSMYLCASSFGGQTYEQYFGPGTRLTVT.